The 7 T cell receptor beta chains reported below all come from one sample, sequenced in a study of blood T cells in healthy people across ages. A second PCR of 7 to 11 cycles used a sample-barcoded 5' primer and a J-beta primer mix. TCRdb fed the 5' RACE reads into MiXCR, producing one record per CDR3 protein. The sample records roughly 1,000,000 distinct CDR3 sequences, around 25% being singletons. These data also formed part of another study, on T cells of mothers and their children.

The source material was blood. The receptors shown here come from a girl aged 2 to 10 in good health.

This clonotype was detected a few times. The CDR3 region has the DNA TGTGCCAGCAGCTACTTTGCAGGGGAGCAGTACTTC. It is translated as CASSYFAGEQYF. The chain couples TRBV12-3 or TRBV12-4 to TRBJ2-7, with D perhaps TRBD1 (5 bases). Trimming stripped 6 bases from V and 7 bases from J, with 13 bases between. The CDR3 spans 12 residues.

This clonotype has more than one count but fewer than ten. The chain couples TRBV29-1 to TRBJ2-5; TRBD1 matches at 8 bases. The J call is uncertain, as TRBJ2-7 better fits the DNA end. Germline lookup yields CDR1 SQVTM and CDR2 ANQGSEA. The CDR3 runs to 15 residues. CDR3 loop: CSVEDQDREGYEQYF. CDR3 coding DNA: TGCAGCGTTGAAGATCAGGACAGGGAAGGATACGAGCAGTACTTC.

This clonotype has just a few counts. This rearrangement joins TRBV20-1 to TRBJ2-4; D remains unclear. This CDR3 spans 13 amino acids. The germline V and J ends were trimmed by 0 bases and 2 bases, with 5 bases remaining between them. Per germline, CDR1 DFQATT and CDR2 SNEGSKA (reference sequence). CDR3 in amino acids: CSARDLSKNIQYF. CDR3 DNA: TGCAGTGCTAGAGATCTTTCCAAAAACATTCAGTACTTC.

The table lists this clonotype with a few counts. V and J are TRBV28 and TRBJ2-7; 10 positions match TRBD1. The CDR3 spans 15 residues. Trimming cost V 6 bases and J 5 bases; bases outside gene matches: 10. CDR1 and CDR2 (germline): MDHEN, SYDVKM. For the CDR3, the DNA is TGTGCCAGCAGCCCTGCGGACAGGGGGACTCACGAGCAGTACTTC. Amino acid sequence: CASSPADRGTHEQYF.

The rearrangement links TRBV7-2 to TRBJ2-5, with no clear D. The last part of the DNA fits TRBJ2-7 better; the J call may be wrong. Germline V gene sequence: CDR1 SGHTA, CDR2 FQGNSA. This CDR3 spans 13 amino acids. CDR3 sequence (DNA): TGTGCCAGCAGACCCGGCGGTGCCTACGAGCAGTACTTC. It translates to CASRPGGAYEQYF.

This clonotype was observed once. The chain couples TRBV7-6 to TRBJ2-5; 7 nucleotides line up with TRBD2. V lost 2 bases and J lost 10; bases outside the gene matches: 10. The CDR3 is 14 residues long. Germline V gives CDR1 SGHVS, CDR2 FNYEAQ. The CDR3 reads CASSLTVAGDDQYF. The CDR3 DNA reads TGTGCCAGCAGCTTAACGGTGGCGGGAGATGACCAGTACTTC.

This clonotype was recorded a few times. The CDR3 reads CASSEGPLPPYEQYF. The DNA for the CDR3 is TGTGCCAGCAGCGAAGGACCATTGCCTCCCTACGAGCAGTACTTC. The V call is TRBV7-2, the J call TRBJ2-1; D call uncertain. With the DNA end fitting TRBJ2-7 better, the J assignment may be wrong. From germline, CDR1 is SGHTA and CDR2 FQGNSA. The CDR3 spans 15 residues.